The rows below give T cell receptor beta chains drawn from one sample of a study of blood T cell repertoires in COVID-19. The data were produced by immunoSEQ multiplex PCR, yet TCRdb's version contains in-frame clones alone and is incomplete. This sample has roughly 280,000 clones; 85% to 90% occur once, and the top ten carry approximately 4%. Sequencing used peripheral blood. The receptor set was obtained from a man younger than 35 with active or convalescent COVID-19. CDR3s include the opening cysteine and the closing phenylalanine or tryptophan. Fields, in order: clone size, D gene, J gene, V gene, CDR3 protein, CDR3 DNA. D genes are given only for firm matches. The listing skips clone size in some rows; elsewhere it reads once, few, many or a size class.

>NA|NA|TRBJ1-2|TRBV27
CASSLVPGYGYTF
TGTGCCAGCAGTTTAGTTCCCGGCTATGGCTACACCTTC
>NA|TRBD1|TRBJ1-1|TRBV5-1
CASSLGTGGGNTEAFF
TGCGCCAGCAGCTTGGGAACAGGGGGAGGGAACACTGAAGCTTTCTTT
>NA|TRBD1|TRBJ2-5|TRBV9
CASSVGTGSGAETQYF
TGTGCCAGCAGCGTAGGGACAGGGTCAGGGGCTGAGACCCAGTACTTC
>NA|TRBD1|TRBJ1-6|TRBV18
CASSPGTGANSPLHF
TGTGCCAGCTCACCAGGGACAGGGGCTAATTCACCCCTCCACTTT
>NA|NA|TRBJ1-5|TRBV28
CASSNAGTRSNQPQHF
TGTGCCAGCAGTAATGCCGGGACACGGAGCAATCAGCCCCAGCATTTT
>NA|NA|TRBJ2-3|TRBV5-1
CASSFQGTDTQYF
TGCGCCAGCAGCTTTCAGGGGACAGATACGCAGTATTTT
>NA|NA|TRBJ1-3|TRBV9
CASSAGGSSGNTIYF
TGTGCCAGCAGCGCGGGGGGAAGCTCTGGAAACACCATATATTTT
>NA|NA|TRBJ1-2|TRBV6-5
CASSYNSNYGYTF
TGTGCCAGCAGTTATAACAGTAACTATGGCTACACCTTC
>once|TRBD1|TRBJ2-6|TRBV13
CASSTGERANVLTF
TGTGCCAGCTCGACAGGGGAACGGGCCAACGTCCTGACTTTC
>once|NA|TRBJ2-7|TRBV12-3/TRBV12-4
CASSLGSGHEQYF
TGTGCCAGCAGTTTAGGGTCAGGCCACGAGCAGTACTTC
>NA|TRBD1|TRBJ2-7|TRBV5-1
CASSPGTGAFYEQYF
TGCGCCAGCAGCCCGGGGACAGGCGCTTTCTACGAGCAGTACTTC
>NA|TRBD1|TRBJ2-5|TRBV10-2
CASRKGDRMNQETQYF
TGCGCCAGCAGGAAGGGGGACAGGATGAACCAAGAGACCCAGTACTTC
>NA|NA|TRBJ2-7|TRBV5-1
CASSLATTSYEQYF
TGCGCCAGCAGCTTGGCCACCACATCCTACGAGCAGTACTTC
>NA|NA|TRBJ1-5|TRBV6-6
CASTPGGGGQPQHF
TGTGCCAGCACCCCGGGAGGGGGAGGTCAGCCCCAGCATTTT
>NA|NA|TRBJ1-1|TRBV30
CAWSVGAHTEAFF
TGTGCCTGGAGTGTGGGGGCGCACACTGAAGCTTTCTTT
>NA|NA|TRBJ1-3|TRBV28
CASSFNGNTIYF
TGTGCCAGCAGTTTCAATGGAAACACCATATATTTT
>NA|NA|TRBJ1-3|TRBV18
CASSPREGDTIYF
TGTGCCAGCTCACCCCGGGAGGGGGACACCATATATTTT
>NA|NA|TRBJ1-2|TRBV30
CAWIGGLLRAGHGYTF
TGTGCCTGGATAGGTGGTCTTCTCAGGGCAGGGCATGGCTACACCTTC
>NA|TRBD1|TRBJ2-7|TRBV4-1
CASSHLTGVSWWEQYF
TGCGCCAGCAGCCACTTGACAGGGGTTTCTTGGTGGGAGCAGTACTTC
>NA|NA|TRBJ2-5|TRBV30
CAWTGGPGAQYF
TGTGCCTGGACTGGCGGTCCAGGGGCCCAGTACTTC
>NA|NA|TRBJ1-2|TRBV10-3
CATDFTGRYGYTF
TGTGCCACCGATTTTACAGGCCGCTATGGCTACACCTTC
>NA|NA|TRBJ1-2|TRBV28
CASSLMQSRGGYTF
TGTGCCAGCAGTCTCATGCAGTCCCGCGGTGGCTACACCTTC
>NA|NA|TRBJ1-1|TRBV12-3/TRBV12-4
CASSLYMAPGAFF
TGTGCCAGCAGTTTATATATGGCCCCGGGGGCTTTCTTT
>once|TRBD2|TRBJ2-1|TRBV7-2
CASSPRLAGSDEQFF
TGTGCCAGCAGCCCCCGGCTAGCGGGATCGGATGAGCAGTTCTTC
>NA|TRBD1|TRBJ1-2|TRBV28
CASSSLTGTNYGYTF
TGTGCCAGCAGTTCCCTGACAGGGACTAACTATGGCTACACCTTC
>NA|NA|TRBJ2-7|TRBV7-2
CASSATAGIGYEQYF
TGTGCCAGCAGCGCCACCGCGGGGATCGGCTACGAGCAGTACTTC
>NA|NA|TRBJ1-5|TRBV5-6
CASSSLRGNQPQHF
TGTGCCAGCAGCTCCCTGCGGGGCAATCAGCCCCAGCATTTT
>NA|TRBD2|TRBJ2-3|TRBV11-2
CASSLGAGGIGDTQYF
TGTGCCAGCAGCTTAGGAGCGGGGGGGATTGGGGATACGCAGTATTTT
>few|NA|TRBJ2-2|TRBV7-9
CASRLSGTNTGELFF
TGTGCCAGCAGACTTAGCGGTACGAACACCGGGGAGCTGTTTTTT
>NA|NA|TRBJ1-1|TRBV12-5
CASGWAQRTEAFF
TGTGCTAGTGGTTGGGCCCAGCGGACTGAAGCTTTCTTT
>few|TRBD1|TRBJ2-7|TRBV12-5
CASGSSGQGAYEQYF
TGTGCTAGTGGTTCTAGTGGACAGGGGGCTTACGAGCAGTACTTC